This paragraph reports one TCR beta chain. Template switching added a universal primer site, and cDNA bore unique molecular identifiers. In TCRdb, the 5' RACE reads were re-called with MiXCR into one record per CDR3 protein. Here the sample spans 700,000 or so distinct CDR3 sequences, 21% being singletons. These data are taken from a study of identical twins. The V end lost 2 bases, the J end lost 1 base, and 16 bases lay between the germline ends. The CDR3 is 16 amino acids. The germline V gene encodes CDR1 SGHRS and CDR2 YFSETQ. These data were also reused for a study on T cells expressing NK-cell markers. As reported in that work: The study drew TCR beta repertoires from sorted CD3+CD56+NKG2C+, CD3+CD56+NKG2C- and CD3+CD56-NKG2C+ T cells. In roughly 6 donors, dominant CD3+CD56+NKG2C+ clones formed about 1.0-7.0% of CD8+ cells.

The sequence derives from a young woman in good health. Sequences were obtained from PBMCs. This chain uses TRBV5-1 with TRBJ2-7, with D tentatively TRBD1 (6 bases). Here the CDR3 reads CASSFSRTDISYEQYF. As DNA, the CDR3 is TGCGCCAGCAGCTTCTCTCGGACAGATATATCCTACGAGCAGTACTTC.